This T cell receptor (beta chain) was sequenced for a study of blood T cells in healthy people across ages. Regarding the study as a whole: Any conclusive comparison of naive versus antigen-experienced cells was prevented by using unsorted PBMCs.

The CDR3 loop spans 12 amino acids. V shed 11 bases, J shed 4 bases, and the junction held 6 bases outside the gene matches. Germline CDR1 SGHDN, CDR2 FVKESK. Sample-barcoded 5' priming and a J-beta primer mix drove a second PCR of roughly 7 to 11 cycles. MiXCR was run by TCRdb on the 5' RACE reads, yielding one entry per CDR3 protein. The data hold about 970,000 distinct CDR3 sequences, with roughly half observed a single time. This clonotype was detected ten times or more. Its antigen is still unknown. This receptor was identified in a woman aged 55-75 years in good health. The V and J genes are TRBV14 and TRBJ2-3; 7 bases line up with TRBD2. What was sequenced was blood. The CDR3 here is CAGGTIPDTQYF. In DNA form, the CDR3 reads TGTGCCGGCGGGACTATCCCAGATACGCAGTATTTT.